The clone carrying this T cell receptor (beta chain) is a singleton in its sample. Some clones are missing from TCRdb's copy, which holds only in-frame ones; the method was immunoSEQ multiplex PCR. The data hold tens of thousands of clones, with around 90% observed a single time. These data belong to a study of control samples from healthy donors and cancer patients. The CDR3 loop spans 12 amino acids. The junction had 5 bases not matched to a gene; V was cut back by 6 bases and J by 5 bases. The germline V gene has CDR1 GTSNPN and CDR2 SVGIG (reference sequence). Sequencing used blood. The sequence was collected from a woman aged 70-85 years in good health. The chain uses TRBV30 and TRBJ1-1; TRBD1 agrees at 8 bases. Here the CDR3 DNA reads TGTGCCTGTTTCGGACAGGGTACTGAAGCTTTCTTT. Protein product: CACFGQGTEAFF.